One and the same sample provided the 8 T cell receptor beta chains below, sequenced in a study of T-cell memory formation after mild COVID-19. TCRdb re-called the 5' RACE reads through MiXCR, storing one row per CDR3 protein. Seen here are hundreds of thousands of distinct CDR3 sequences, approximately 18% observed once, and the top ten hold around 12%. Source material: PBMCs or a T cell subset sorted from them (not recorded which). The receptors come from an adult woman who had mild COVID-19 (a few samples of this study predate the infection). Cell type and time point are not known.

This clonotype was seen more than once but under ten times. The CDR3 region is CASSQGVTFTEAFF. The CDR3 coding sequence is TGTGCCAGCAGCCAAGGGGTAACTTTCACTGAAGCTTTCTTT. This chain joins TRBV3-1 and TRBJ1-1; D is uncertain. Germline V gene lookup returns CDR1 LGHDT and CDR2 YNNKEL (reference sequence). With 1 base removed from V and 4 bases from J, the gap between germline ends came to 10 bases. This CDR3 is 14 amino acids long. The complete variable domain, with remaining parts taken from reference TRBV3-1 and TRBJ1-1, reads DTAVSQTPKYLVTQMGNDKSIKCEQNLGHDTMYWYKQDSKKFLKIMFSYNNKELIINETVPNRFSPKSPDKAHLNLHINSLELGDSAVYFCASSQGVTFTEAFFGQGTRLTVV.

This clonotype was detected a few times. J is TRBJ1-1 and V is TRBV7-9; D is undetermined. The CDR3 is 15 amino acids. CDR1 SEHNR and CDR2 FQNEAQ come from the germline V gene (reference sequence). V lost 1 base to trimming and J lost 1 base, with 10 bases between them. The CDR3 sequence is CASSLVLGQNTEAFF. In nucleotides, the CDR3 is TGTGCCAGCAGCTTAGTATTAGGGCAGAACACTGAAGCTTTCTTT. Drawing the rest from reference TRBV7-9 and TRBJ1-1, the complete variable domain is DTGVSQNPRHKITKRGQNVTFRCDPISEHNRLYWYRQTLGQGPEFLTYFQNEAQLEKSRLLSDRFSAERPKGSFSTLEIQRTEQGDSAMYLCASSLVLGQNTEAFFGQGTRLTVV.

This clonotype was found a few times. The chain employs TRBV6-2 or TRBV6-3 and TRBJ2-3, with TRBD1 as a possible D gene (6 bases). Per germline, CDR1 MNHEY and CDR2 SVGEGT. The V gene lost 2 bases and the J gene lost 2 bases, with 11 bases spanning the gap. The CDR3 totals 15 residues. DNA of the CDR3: TGTGCCAGCAGTTACACCGGGACACTCACAGATACGCAGTATTTT. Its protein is CASSYTGTLTDTQYF.

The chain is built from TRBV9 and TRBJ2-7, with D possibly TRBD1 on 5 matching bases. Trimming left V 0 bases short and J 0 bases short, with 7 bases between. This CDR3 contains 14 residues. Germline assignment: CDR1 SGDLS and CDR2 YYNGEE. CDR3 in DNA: TGTGCCAGCAGCGTAGCAGACAGCTCCTACGAGCAGTACTTC. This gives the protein CASSVADSSYEQYF.

The CDR3 DNA follows: TGTGCCAGCAGCTTGGCGGGCGGGAGGGGCAACGAGCAGTACTTC. Translation gives CASSLAGGRGNEQYF. The chain employs TRBV5-4 and TRBJ2-7; the match to TRBD2 covers 9 bases. This CDR3 contains 15 residues. J was trimmed by 5 bases and V by 0 bases; bases with no gene match: 6. Per the germline V gene, CDR1 is SGHNT and CDR2 is YYREEE (reference sequence).

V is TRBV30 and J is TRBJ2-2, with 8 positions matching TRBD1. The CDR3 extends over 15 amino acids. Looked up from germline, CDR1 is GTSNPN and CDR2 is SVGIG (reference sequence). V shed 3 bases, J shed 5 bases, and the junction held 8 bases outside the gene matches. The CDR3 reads CAWSSGQGQTGELFF. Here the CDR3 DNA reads TGTGCCTGGAGCTCCGGACAGGGCCAGACCGGGGAGCTGTTTTTT.

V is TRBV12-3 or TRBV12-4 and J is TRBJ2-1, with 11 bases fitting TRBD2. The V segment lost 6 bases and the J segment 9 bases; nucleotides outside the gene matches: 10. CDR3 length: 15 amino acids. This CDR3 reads CASSSSGGATGEQFF. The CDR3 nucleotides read TGTGCCAGCAGCAGTAGCGGGGGGGCCACGGGTGAGCAGTTCTTC.

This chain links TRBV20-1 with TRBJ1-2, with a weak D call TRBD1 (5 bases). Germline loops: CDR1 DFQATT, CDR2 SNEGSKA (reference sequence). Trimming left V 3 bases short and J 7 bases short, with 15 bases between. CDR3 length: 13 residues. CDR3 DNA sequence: TGCAGTGCTAGCGCAGGGAAGGTTGGTGGCTACACCTTC. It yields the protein CSASAGKVGGYTF.